These 15 T cell receptor beta chains were all obtained from the same sample, sequenced in a study of cytomegalovirus exposure and HLA in healthy donors. The PCR used 60 Vbeta and 13 Jbeta primers. TCRdb's copy holds only in-frame clones and misses some; the assay was immunoSEQ multiplex PCR. Among 150,000 to 200,000 clones, over 65% were seen once, and the ten largest hold roughly 2.7%. The sample taken for sequencing was PBMCs. These receptor sequences come from a woman in her forties in good health and CMV-seropositive.

The chain recombines TRBV28 with TRBJ2-7; perhaps TRBD2 as D (7 bases). Trimming took off 5 bases at V and 1 base at J, with 12 bases between the two ends. There are 14 residues in the CDR3. In germline, CDR1 is MDHEN, CDR2 SYDVKM. The CDR3: CASSEGGASYEQYF. Here the CDR3 DNA reads TGTGCCAGCAGTGAGGGGGGGGCGTCCTACGAGCAGTACTTC.

This clone was found once. The chain links TRBV9 to TRBJ1-1, with 8 bases that match TRBD1. The ends lost 4 bases at V and 5 bases at J; junction bases unmatched: 7. The CDR3 is 14 residues long. Per germline, CDR1 SGDLS and CDR2 YYNGEE. CDR3 sequence (DNA): TGTGCCAGCAGCCCAGGGACAGGAGTAACTGAAGCTTTCTTT. The encoded protein is CASSPGTGVTEAFF.

J is TRBJ2-2 and V is TRBV12-5; tentatively, D is TRBD2 (5 bases). CDR1 LGHNT and CDR2 FRNRAP come from the germline V gene. The V end lost 1 base, the J end lost 2 bases, and 5 bases lay between the germline ends. CDR3 length equals 14 residues. CDR3 DNA sequence: TGTGCTAGTGGTTTGGGGACTAACACCGGGGAGCTGTTTTTT. It is translated as CASGLGTNTGELFF.

The V and J genes are TRBV5-1 and TRBJ2-1; 7 bases match TRBD2. V was clipped by 0 bases and J by 6 bases; unmatched bases: 6. This CDR3 is 15 amino acids long. Germline CDR1 SGHRS, CDR2 YFSETQ. As DNA, the CDR3 is TGCGCCAGCAGCTTGGGAGCGGGGCCCGCCAATGAGCAGTTCTTC. Translating gives CASSLGAGPANEQFF. The full variable domain, its missing parts supplied by reference TRBV5-1 and TRBJ2-1, is KAGVTQTPRYLIKTRGQQVTLSCSPISGHRSVSWYQQTPGQGLQFLFEYFSETQRNKGNFPGRFSGRQFSNSRSEMNVSTLELGDSALYLCASSLGAGPANEQFFGPGTRLTVL.

The chain employs TRBV9 and TRBJ2-1, with D possibly matching TRBD2 (6 bases). Germline CDR1 and CDR2: SGDLS and YYNGEE. This CDR3 region has 15 residues. Trimming removed 3 bases at V and 0 bases at J, with 10 bases between. The CDR3 here is CASSGDSYSYNEQFF. DNA for the CDR3: TGTGCCAGCAGCGGGGACTCTTACTCCTACAATGAGCAGTTCTTC.

The rearrangement links TRBV28 to TRBJ1-2, with D unresolved. From germline, CDR1 is MDHEN and CDR2 SYDVKM. This CDR3 contains 13 residues. The V end lost 8 bases, the J end lost 7 bases, and 17 bases lay between the germline ends. The CDR3: CASLGRSIGGYTF. For the CDR3, the DNA is TGTGCCAGCTTGGGCCGCTCAATAGGTGGCTACACCTTC.

The chain couples TRBV19 to TRBJ1-2; 7 positions agree with TRBD1. The CDR3 sequence is 15 residues long. J was trimmed by 6 bases and V by 5 bases; bases with no gene match: 12. Germline-derived CDR1 and CDR2 are LNHDA and SQIVND (reference sequence). The CDR3 region has the DNA TGTGCCAGTAGTTTCGAGGCGACAGGGTTTGATGGCTACACCTTC. Translated, it gives CASSFEATGFDGYTF.

In this sample, this clone turned up once. The J gene is TRBJ1-2, the V gene TRBV6-5, with a weak D call TRBD1 (6 bases). Trimming stripped 1 base from V and 2 bases from J, with 14 bases between. From germline, CDR1 is MNHEY and CDR2 SVGAGI. The CDR3 loop spans 16 amino acids. DNA for the CDR3: TGTGCCAGCAGTTACTTTTCCAGGGGTTACAACTATGGCTACACCTTC. Encoded protein: CASSYFSRGYNYGYTF.

A remark on this clone: Its ends do not fully match the called genes, so a read error is possible. This chain links TRBV4-3 with TRBJ1-2; tentatively, D is TRBD1 (6 bases). The CDR3 runs to 17 residues. Germline CDR1 is LGHNA and CDR2 is YSLEER. The CDR3 DNA is TGCGCCAGCAGCCAAGATCAGGGGTTCGGTATTAGCTATGGCTACCCCTTC. Residues: CASSQDQGFGISYGYPF.

The chain is built from TRBV20-1 and TRBJ2-7; 7 bases are shared with TRBD2. V shed 8 bases, J shed 4 bases, and the junction held 5 bases outside the gene matches. The CDR3 spans 11 residues. Germline loops: CDR1 DFQATT, CDR2 SNEGSKA (reference sequence). The CDR3 DNA is TGCAGTTCGACTAGCTTGTACGAGCAGTACTTC. This encodes CSSTSLYEQYF.

Here the CDR3 DNA reads TGTGCCAGCAGCTTAGACCTGCAGGGGGGTTTCTTT. Translated: CASSLDLQGGFF. The genes are TRBV7-9 and TRBJ1-1; 7 nucleotides match TRBD1. The CDR3 runs 12 residues. Germline-derived CDR1 and CDR2 are SEHNR and FQNEAQ (reference sequence). The J segment lost 13 bases and the V segment lost 1 base, leaving 6 bases of the junction unmatched.

The chain uses TRBV6-6 and TRBJ2-7; the match to TRBD2 covers 12 bases. Unmatched junction bases numbered 14, after V lost 8 bases and J lost 6 bases. Germline V gene lookup returns CDR1 MNHNY and CDR2 SVGAGI (reference sequence). The CDR3 has 16 amino acids. The CDR3 nucleotides read TGTGCCAGCGCGGGTCCGGGACTAGCGGGCGGGAGCGAGCAGTACTTC. It codes for CASAGPGLAGGSEQYF.

J is TRBJ1-2 and V is TRBV7-9; the match to TRBD1 covers 8 bases. J was trimmed by 6 bases and V by 3 bases; bases with no gene match: 6. Germline loops: CDR1 SEHNR, CDR2 FQNEAQ (reference sequence). The CDR3 has 14 residues. For the CDR3, the DNA is TGTGCCAGCAGCTTCGTCAGGGGGCGGCATGGCTACACCTTC. Its protein product is CASSFVRGRHGYTF.

The chain employs TRBV2 and TRBJ2-1, with 10 bases lining up with TRBD2. Trimming removed 7 bases from V and 9 bases from J; junction bases left unmatched: 6. Germline CDR1 is SNHLY and CDR2 is FYNNEI. This CDR3 comprises 13 residues. The chain's CDR3 is CASTQREGLEQFF. CDR3 nucleotide sequence: TGTGCCAGCACGCAGCGGGAGGGCCTTGAGCAGTTCTTC.

This clone came up a few times. CDR3 region: CASSSRAYEQYF. CDR3 coding DNA: TGTGCCAGCAGCTCCCGAGCCTACGAGCAGTACTTC. The rearrangement links TRBV7-2 to TRBJ2-7; no reliable D call. Trimming took 4 bases from V and 2 from J, leaving 6 bases between them. The CDR3 loop spans 12 amino acids. CDR1 is SGHTA and CDR2 is FQGNSA in the germline V gene.